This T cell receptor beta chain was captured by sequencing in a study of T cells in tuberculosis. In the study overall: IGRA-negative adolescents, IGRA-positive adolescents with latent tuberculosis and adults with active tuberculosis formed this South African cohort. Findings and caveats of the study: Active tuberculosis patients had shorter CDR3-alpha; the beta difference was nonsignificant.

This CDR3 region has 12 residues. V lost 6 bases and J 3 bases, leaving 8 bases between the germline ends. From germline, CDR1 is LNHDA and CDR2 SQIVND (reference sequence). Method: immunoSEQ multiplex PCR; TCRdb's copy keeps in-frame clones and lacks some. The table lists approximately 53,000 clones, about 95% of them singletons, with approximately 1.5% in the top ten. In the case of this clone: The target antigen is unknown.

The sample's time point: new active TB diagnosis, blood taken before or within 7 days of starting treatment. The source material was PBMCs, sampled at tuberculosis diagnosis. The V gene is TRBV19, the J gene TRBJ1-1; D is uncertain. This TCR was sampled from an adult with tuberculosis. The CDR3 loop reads CASRSLDTEAFF. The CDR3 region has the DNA TGTGCCAGTAGAAGCCTTGACACTGAAGCTTTCTTT.